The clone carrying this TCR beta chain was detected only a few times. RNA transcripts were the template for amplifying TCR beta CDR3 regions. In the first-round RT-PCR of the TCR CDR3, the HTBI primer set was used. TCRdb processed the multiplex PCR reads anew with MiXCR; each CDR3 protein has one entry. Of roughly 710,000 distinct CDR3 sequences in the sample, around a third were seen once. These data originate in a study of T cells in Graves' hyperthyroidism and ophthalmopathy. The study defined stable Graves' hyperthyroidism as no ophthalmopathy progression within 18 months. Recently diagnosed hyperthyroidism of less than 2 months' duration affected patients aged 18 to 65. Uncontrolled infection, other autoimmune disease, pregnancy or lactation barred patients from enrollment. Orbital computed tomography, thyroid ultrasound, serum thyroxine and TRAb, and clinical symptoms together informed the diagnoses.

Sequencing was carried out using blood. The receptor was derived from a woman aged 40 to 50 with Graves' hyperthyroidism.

The CDR3, as DNA: TGTGCCTGGGGACGTAGCGAGCAGTACTTC. Translated, it gives CAWGRSEQYF. The chain employs TRBV30 and TRBJ2-7; D not certain. CDR3 length: 10 amino acids. CDR1 is GTSNPN and CDR2 is SVGIG in the germline V gene (reference sequence). Trimming left V 5 bases short and J 6 bases short, with 8 bases between.